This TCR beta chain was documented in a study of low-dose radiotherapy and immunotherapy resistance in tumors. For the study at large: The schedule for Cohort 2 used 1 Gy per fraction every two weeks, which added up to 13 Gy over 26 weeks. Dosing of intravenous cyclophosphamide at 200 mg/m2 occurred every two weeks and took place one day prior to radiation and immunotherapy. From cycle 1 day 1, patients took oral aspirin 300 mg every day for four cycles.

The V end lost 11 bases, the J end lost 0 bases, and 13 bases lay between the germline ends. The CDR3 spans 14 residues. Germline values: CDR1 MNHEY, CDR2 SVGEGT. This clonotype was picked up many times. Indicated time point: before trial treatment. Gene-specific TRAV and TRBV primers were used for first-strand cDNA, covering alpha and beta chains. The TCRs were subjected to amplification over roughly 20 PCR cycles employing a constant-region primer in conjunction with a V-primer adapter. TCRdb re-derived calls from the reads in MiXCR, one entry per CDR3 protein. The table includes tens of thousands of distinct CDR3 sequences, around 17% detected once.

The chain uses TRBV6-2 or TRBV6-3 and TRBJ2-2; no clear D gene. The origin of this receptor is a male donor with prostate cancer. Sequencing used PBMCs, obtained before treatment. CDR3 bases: TGTGCCGAAAAGCAGGCCCCGAACACCGGGGAGCTGTTTTTT. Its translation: CAEKQAPNTGELFF.